The sequence of this TCR beta chain was determined in a study of CD8+CD57+ T cells in acquired aplastic anemia. Study details: Sorted CD4+ and CD8+ cell DNA averaged approximately 3.2 ug. Notes on the study in general: Patients and controls shared 25 to 35 CD8+ CDR3 sequences, which appeared highly expressed in patients and within their immunodominant clones.

Concerning this clonotype itself: Its antigen is unidentified.

Investigators profiled TCR beta VDJ and CDR3 from genomic DNA template. MiXCR was run by TCRdb on the reads, yielding one entry per CDR3 protein. Among 210,000 or so distinct CDR3 sequences listed, roughly 53% were seen once. Patients picked for sequencing had shown CD8+CD57+ cell expansion detected by flow cytometry. The cohort consisted entirely of patients having severe acquired aplastic anemia. Trimming shortened V by 5 bases and J by 11 bases, and 25 bases separated the two germline ends. Germline lookup yields CDR1 DFQATT and CDR2 SNEGSKA (reference sequence). This CDR3 is 15 amino acids long. This receptor was taken from a human donor with aplastic anemia. The source material was sorted CD4+, CD8+, or CD8+CD57+ T cells (not recorded which) from PBMCs. This chain joins TRBV20-1 and TRBJ1-5, with TRBD1 as a possible D gene (6 bases). This chain's CDR3 is CSARKSGGALETQHF. The CDR3 DNA reads TGCAGTGCTCGCAAAAGCGGGGGGGCCCTAGAGACCCAGCATTTT.